This paragraph covers one T cell receptor (beta chain) sequence. Assay used: immunoSEQ multiplex PCR; TCRdb lists only in-frame clones, some missing. The profile shows 50,000 to 65,000 clones, about nine tenths of them singletons. This entry belongs to a study of control samples from healthy donors and cancer patients. V was trimmed by 7 bases and J by 1 base, leaving 10 bases between them. Looked up from germline, CDR1 is WNHNN and CDR2 is SYGVQD (reference sequence). The CDR3 covers 14 residues. This receptor was obtained from a woman aged 45-59 years with colorectal cancer. The gene calls are TRBV10-1 and TRBJ2-2, with D unresolved. The specimen was PBMCs. The DNA of the CDR3 is TGCGCCAGCAAGGCAGACCTGAACACCGGGGAGCTGTTTTTT. This sequence encodes CASKADLNTGELFF.